The rows below give T cell receptor beta chains drawn from one sample of a study of blood T cell repertoires in COVID-19. Profiled with immunoSEQ multiplex PCR; TCRdb holds only in-frame clones, not every one. The table has roughly 250,000 clones, about 80% seen once. Sequenced input: peripheral blood. Every receptor here comes from a person in their 70s with COVID-19, enrolled during active disease. The CDR3 runs from the conserved cysteine through the conserved F or W. A D gene is named only where the DNA matches it firmly. Clone size is stated in some rows and not others, as once, few, many or a class when expanded.

d_gene	j_gene	v_gene	abundance	CDR3aa	CDR3nt
TRBD1	TRBJ1-1	TRBV28	NA	CASSSGQGLTEAFF	TGTGCCAGCAGTTCGGGACAGGGGCTCACTGAAGCTTTCTTT
TRBD2	TRBJ2-1	TRBV6-2/TRBV6-3	NA	CASSYSGRYNEQFF	TGTGCCAGCAGCTATAGCGGGAGGTACAATGAGCAGTTCTTC
NA	TRBJ1-2	TRBV27	once	CASSFGPQAYGYTF	TGTGCCAGCAGTTTTGGTCCCCAGGCCTATGGCTACACCTTC
NA	TRBJ1-2	TRBV12-3/TRBV12-4	many	CASSFTGTGYTF	TGTGCCAGCAGTTTTACAGGGACGGGCTACACCTTC
NA	TRBJ1-2	TRBV15	NA	CATSSRLVNVSPHDLYGYTF	TGTGCCACCAGCAGTAGGCTAGTGAACGTTAGTCCACATGACCTCTATGGCTACACCTTC
TRBD2	TRBJ2-1	TRBV5-1	NA	CASSSGLAGGNEQFF	TGCGCCAGCAGCTCCGGACTAGCGGGAGGGAATGAGCAGTTCTTC
TRBD1	TRBJ1-1	TRBV14	NA	CANSTTGGTEAFF	TGTGCCAACAGCACCACAGGGGGAACTGAAGCTTTCTTT
NA	TRBJ2-3	TRBV5-4	NA	CASSLFTFPTDTQYF	TGTGCCAGCAGCTTGTTCACTTTCCCCACAGATACGCAGTATTTT
NA	TRBJ2-3	TRBV6-2/TRBV6-3	NA	CASSFLSGAHTDTQYF	TGTGCCAGCAGTTTCCTCAGCGGAGCGCACACAGATACGCAGTATTTT
NA	TRBJ2-5	TRBV5-4	NA	CASSLPGRGETQYF	TGTGCCAGCAGCTTGCCTGGGCGGGGAGAGACCCAGTACTTC
TRBD2	TRBJ2-7	TRBV7-2	NA	CASSPHGTSGSSYEQYF	TGTGCCAGCAGCCCCCATGGGACTAGCGGGAGCTCCTACGAGCAGTACTTC
TRBD1	TRBJ2-6	TRBV30	few	CAWNDRAGANVLTF	TGTGCCTGGAACGACAGGGCTGGGGCCAACGTCCTGACTTTC
TRBD1	TRBJ2-5	TRBV30	few	CAWAGGTTTQYF	TGTGCCTGGGCAGGGGGAACTACGACCCAGTACTTC
TRBD2	TRBJ2-5	TRBV11-3	NA	CASSLGTRAGGIQETQYF	TGTGCCAGCAGCTTAGGGACTCGAGCGGGGGGGATCCAAGAGACCCAGTACTTC
NA	TRBJ2-5	TRBV19	NA	CASSIGPGGRETQYF	TGTGCCAGTAGTATTGGCCCAGGGGGGCGAGAGACCCAGTACTTC
TRBD1	TRBJ1-3	TRBV4-1	NA	CASSQPTGGVVNTIYF	TGCGCCAGCAGCCAACCCACAGGGGGCGTTGTAAACACCATATATTTT
NA	TRBJ2-7	TRBV5-1	NA	CASSLVGRVHEQYF	TGCGCCAGCAGCTTGGTCGGCAGGGTCCACGAGCAGTACTTC
TRBD1	TRBJ2-7	TRBV3-1/TRBV3-2	NA	CASSQPGQGSYEQYF	TGTGCCAGCAGCCAACCGGGACAGGGGAGCTACGAGCAGTACTTC
NA	TRBJ2-7	TRBV7-8	NA	CASSLAGGAYEQYF	TGTGCCAGCAGCTTAGCGGGGGGTGCCTACGAGCAGTACTTC
TRBD1	TRBJ1-2	TRBV9	NA	CASSVGPQGDNYGYTF	TGTGCCAGCAGCGTAGGTCCCCAGGGGGATAACTATGGCTACACCTTC